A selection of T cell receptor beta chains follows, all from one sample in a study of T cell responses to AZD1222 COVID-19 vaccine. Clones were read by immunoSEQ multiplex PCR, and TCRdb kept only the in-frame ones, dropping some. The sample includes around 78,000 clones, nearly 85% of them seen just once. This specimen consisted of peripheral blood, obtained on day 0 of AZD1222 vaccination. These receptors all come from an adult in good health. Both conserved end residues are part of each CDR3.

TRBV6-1,CASSDERQSSYNSPLHF
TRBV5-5,CASSNPLGAEQYF
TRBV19,CASSIAAQTSGSNEQFF
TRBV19,CASSMFAGDQETQYF
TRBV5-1,CASSPLSGGVNEQYF
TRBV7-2,CASSLSGRANNEQFF
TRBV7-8,CASSSGQGARGYTF
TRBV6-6,CASSYSGLNYEQYF
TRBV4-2,CASSQSAGGTGPAGEGYTF
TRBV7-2,CASSLIAGDVYEQYF
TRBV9,CASSVAPGTGNTIYF
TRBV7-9,CASRTAGGDEKLFF
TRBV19,CASTQGQGGRANGYTF
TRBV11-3,CASSLGGAKSNEQFF
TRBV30,CAWSPTNGGVFSGANVLTF
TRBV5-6,CASSLGQSSYEQYF
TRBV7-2,CASSQREGAYYEQYF
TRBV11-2,CASSLEQEAFF
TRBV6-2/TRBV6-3,CASSDRADTEAFF
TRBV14,CASSQGAAGDTQYF
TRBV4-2,CASSPESSYNSPLHF
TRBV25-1,CASSEYGGQGAGETQYF
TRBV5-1,CASSPASDGASGANVLTF
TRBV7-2,CASSPSTGRNTEAFF
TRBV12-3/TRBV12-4,CASASPNSPLHF
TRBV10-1,CASSEREYNEQFF
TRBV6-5,CASSDTSSYGYTF
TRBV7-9,CASSLESGPQAFF
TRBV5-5,CASRSGQGVHYEQYF
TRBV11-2,CASSTHGALSGSPLHF
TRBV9,CASSVAATLNTEAFF
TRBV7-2,CASSLRSGQVYGYTF
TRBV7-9,CASSFVGYQETQYF
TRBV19,CASSMAVAGTFEQYF
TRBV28,CASSSGTSGRKTQYF
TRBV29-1,CSVPQGGAQYF
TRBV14,CASSPVGASMQYF
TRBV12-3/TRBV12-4,CASSFSDRDKAFF
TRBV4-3,CASSQDLLLWTGDYGYTF
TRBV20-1,CSANLETQYF
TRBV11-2,CASSLSPGQADTQYF
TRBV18,CASSPSGADTQYF
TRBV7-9,CASSLATRDTEAFF
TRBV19,CASSTDRYQPQHF
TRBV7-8,CASSSSFGPATEAFF
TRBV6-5,CASSYGTINYGYTF
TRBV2,CASSGTGGRQETQYF
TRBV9,CASSVSESSYNEQFF
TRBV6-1,CASSEAVASGNTIYF